The sequence of this T cell receptor beta chain was determined in a study of response to subunit inactivated influenza vaccine. V gave up 2 bases and J gave up 8 bases, with 17 bases separating them. The germline CDR1 and CDR2 sequences are LGHDT and YNNKEL (reference sequence). There are 15 residues in the CDR3. Study results and caveats: The authors proposed limited new T cell recruitment per seasonal influenza vaccination.

This clonotype came up a few times. As yet, its antigen is unknown. Using its own MiXCR run on the RT-PCR reads, TCRdb lists one record per CDR3 protein. The top ten hold roughly 10% of the sample, which has about 620,000 distinct CDR3 sequences, 10% to 15% seen once. Here the sequenced sample was PBMCs from blood, taken on the day of vaccination. The chain employs TRBV3-1 and TRBJ2-3, with D perhaps given as TRBD1 or TRBD2 (5 bases each). The clonotype was recovered from a man aged 45-65 years who received an inactivated influenza vaccine. CDR3 loop: CASSQIGAVIGTQYF. The CDR3 nucleotides read TGTGCCAGCAGCCAAATCGGGGCCGTGATTGGTACGCAGTATTTT.